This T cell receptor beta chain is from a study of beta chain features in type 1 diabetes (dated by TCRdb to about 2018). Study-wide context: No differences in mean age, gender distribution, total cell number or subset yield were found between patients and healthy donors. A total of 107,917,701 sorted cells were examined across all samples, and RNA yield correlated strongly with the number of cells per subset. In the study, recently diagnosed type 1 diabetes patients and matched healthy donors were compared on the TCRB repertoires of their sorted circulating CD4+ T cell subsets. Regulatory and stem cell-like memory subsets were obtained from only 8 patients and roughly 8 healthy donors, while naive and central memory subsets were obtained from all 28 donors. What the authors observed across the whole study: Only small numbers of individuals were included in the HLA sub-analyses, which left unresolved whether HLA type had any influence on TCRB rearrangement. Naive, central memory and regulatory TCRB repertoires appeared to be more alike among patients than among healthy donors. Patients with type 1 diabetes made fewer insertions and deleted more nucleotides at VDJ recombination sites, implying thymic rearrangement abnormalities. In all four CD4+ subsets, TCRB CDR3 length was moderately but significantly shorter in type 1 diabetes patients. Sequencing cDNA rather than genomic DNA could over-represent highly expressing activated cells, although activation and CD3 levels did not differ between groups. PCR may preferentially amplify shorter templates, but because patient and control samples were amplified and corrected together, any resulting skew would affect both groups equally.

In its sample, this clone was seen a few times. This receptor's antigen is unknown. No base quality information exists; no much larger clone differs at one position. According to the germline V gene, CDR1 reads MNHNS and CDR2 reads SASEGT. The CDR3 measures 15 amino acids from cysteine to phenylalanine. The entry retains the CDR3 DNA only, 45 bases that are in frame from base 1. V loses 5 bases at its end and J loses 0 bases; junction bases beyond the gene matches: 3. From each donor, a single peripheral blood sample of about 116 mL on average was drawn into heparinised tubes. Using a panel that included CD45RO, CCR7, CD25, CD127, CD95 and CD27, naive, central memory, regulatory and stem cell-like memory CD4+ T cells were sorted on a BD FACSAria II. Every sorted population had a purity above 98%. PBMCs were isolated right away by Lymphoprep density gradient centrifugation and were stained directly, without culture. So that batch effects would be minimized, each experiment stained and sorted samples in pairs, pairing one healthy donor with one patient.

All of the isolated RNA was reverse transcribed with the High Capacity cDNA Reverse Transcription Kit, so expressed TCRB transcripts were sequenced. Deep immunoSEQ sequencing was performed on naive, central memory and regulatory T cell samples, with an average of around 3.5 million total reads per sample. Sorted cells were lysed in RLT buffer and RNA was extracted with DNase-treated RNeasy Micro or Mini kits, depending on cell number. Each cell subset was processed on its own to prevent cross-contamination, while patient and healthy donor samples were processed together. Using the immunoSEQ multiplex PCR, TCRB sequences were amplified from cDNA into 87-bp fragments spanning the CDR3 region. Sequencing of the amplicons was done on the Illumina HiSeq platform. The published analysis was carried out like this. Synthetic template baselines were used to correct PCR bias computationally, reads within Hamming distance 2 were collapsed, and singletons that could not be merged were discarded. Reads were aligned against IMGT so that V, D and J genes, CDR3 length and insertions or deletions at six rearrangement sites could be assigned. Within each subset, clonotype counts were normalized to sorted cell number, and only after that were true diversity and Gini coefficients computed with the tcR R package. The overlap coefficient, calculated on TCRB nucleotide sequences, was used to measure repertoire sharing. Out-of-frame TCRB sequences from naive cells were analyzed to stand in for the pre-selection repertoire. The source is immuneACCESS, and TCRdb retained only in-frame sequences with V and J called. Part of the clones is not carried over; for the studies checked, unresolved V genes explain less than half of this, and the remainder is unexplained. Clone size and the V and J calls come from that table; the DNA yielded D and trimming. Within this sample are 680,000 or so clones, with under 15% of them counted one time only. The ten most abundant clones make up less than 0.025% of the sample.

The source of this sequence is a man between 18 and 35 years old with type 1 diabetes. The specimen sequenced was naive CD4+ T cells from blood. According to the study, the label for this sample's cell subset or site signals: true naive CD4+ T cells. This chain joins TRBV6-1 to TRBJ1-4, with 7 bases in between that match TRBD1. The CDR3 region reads CASSFQGATNEKLFF. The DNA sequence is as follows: TGTGCCAGCAGTTTCCAGGGGGCAACTAATGAAAAACTGTTTTTT.